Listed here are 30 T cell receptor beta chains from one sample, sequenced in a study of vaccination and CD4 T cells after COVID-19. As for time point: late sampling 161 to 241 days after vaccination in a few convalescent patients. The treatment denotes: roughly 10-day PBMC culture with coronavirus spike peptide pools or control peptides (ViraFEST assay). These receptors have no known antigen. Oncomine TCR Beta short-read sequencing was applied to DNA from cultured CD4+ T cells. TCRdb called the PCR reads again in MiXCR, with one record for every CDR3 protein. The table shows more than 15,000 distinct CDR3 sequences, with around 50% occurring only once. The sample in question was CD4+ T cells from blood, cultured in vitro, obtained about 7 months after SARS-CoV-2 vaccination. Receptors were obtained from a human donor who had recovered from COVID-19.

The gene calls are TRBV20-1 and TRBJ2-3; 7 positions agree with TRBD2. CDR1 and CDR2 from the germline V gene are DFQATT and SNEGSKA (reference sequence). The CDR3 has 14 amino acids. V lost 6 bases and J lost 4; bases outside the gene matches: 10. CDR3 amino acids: CSAVFGGGSDTQYF. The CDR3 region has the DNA TGCAGTGCAGTGTTTGGGGGAGGGTCAGATACGCAGTATTTT.

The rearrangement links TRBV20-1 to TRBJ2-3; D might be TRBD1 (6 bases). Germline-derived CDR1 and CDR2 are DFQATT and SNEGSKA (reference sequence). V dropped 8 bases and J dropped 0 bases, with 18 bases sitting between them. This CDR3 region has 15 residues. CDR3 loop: CSPRAGDTSTDTQYF. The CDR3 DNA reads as TGCAGTCCGAGAGCCGGGGACACTAGCACAGATACGCAGTATTTT.

The CDR3 loop is CASSPVKRTLYQETQYF. The CDR3 DNA reads TGTGCCAGCAGCCCCGTAAAGCGGACCCTGTACCAAGAGACCCAGTACTTC. The V and J genes are TRBV6-2 or TRBV6-3 and TRBJ2-5; maybe TRBD2 (5 bases). Germline loops: CDR1 MNHEY, CDR2 SVGEGT. This CDR3 has 17 amino acids. The V end was cut by 6 bases, the J end by 0 bases, with 20 bases between.

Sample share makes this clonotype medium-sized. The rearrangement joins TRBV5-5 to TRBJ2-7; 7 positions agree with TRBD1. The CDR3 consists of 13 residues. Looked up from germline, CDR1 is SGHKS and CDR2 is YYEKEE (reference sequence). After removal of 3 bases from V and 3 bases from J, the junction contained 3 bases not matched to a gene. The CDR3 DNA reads TGTGCCAGCAGCTCGGACAGGCTCTACGAGCAGTACTTC. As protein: CASSSDRLYEQYF.

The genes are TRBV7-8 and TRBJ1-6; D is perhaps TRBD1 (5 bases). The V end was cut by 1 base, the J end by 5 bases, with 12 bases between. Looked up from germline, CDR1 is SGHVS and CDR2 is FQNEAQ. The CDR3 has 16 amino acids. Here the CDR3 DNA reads TGTGCCAGCAGCTTAGGGTGGGGCAGGGATAATTCACCCCTCCACTTT. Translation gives CASSLGWGRDNSPLHF.

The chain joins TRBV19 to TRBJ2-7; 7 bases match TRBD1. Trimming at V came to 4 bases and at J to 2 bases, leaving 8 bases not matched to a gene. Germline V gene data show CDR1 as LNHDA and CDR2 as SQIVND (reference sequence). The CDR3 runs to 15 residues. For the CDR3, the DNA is TGTGCCAGTAGTAACAGGGGCCACCATCCCTACGAGCAGTACTTC. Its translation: CASSNRGHHPYEQYF.

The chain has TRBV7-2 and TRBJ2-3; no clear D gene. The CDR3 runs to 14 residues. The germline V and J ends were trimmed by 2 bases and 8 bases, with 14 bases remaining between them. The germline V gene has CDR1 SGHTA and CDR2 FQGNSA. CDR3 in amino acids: CASSLLRTPGTQYF. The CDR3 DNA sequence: TGTGCCAGCAGCTTACTGCGCACCCCCGGTACGCAGTATTTT.

The CDR3 DNA reads TGTGCCACCAGTGATGCACCGGGACAGGGGGGAATCTACGAGCAGTACTTC. Encoded protein: CATSDAPGQGGIYEQYF. This chain connects TRBV24-1 to TRBJ2-7; 11 nucleotides match TRBD1. The CDR3 runs 17 residues. V lost 3 bases, J lost 3 bases, and 9 bases stayed unmatched. CDR1 is KGHDR, CDR2 SFDVKD, per germline.

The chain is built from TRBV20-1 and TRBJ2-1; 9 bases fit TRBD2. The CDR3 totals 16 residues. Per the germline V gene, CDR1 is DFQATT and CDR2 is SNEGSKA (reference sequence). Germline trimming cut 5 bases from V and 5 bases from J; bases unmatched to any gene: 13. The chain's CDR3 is CSAPGASGIPNNEQFF. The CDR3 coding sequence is TGCAGTGCTCCTGGGGCTAGCGGGATCCCGAACAATGAGCAGTTCTTC.

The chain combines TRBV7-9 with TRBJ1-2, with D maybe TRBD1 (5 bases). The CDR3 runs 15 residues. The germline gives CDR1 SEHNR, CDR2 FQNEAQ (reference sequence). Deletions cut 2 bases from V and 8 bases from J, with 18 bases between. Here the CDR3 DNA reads TGTGCCAGCAGCTTAACCGCCAGGGCGGGAGGGGGCTACACCTTC. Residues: CASSLTARAGGGYTF.

The DNA of the CDR3 is TGCAGTGCTAGAGCCAGACTAGCGGGATACGTAGATACGCAGTATTTT. As protein: CSARARLAGYVDTQYF. The chain has TRBV20-1 and TRBJ2-3, with 11 bases matching TRBD2. Germline values: CDR1 DFQATT, CDR2 SNEGSKA (reference sequence). With V trimmed by 1 base and J by 5 bases, 8 bases remained unmatched. CDR3 length equals 16 residues.

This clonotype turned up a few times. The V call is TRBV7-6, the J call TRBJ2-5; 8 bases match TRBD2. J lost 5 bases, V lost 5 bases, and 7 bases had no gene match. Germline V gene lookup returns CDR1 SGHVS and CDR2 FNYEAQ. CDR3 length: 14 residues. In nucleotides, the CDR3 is TGTGCCAGCAGCCGAAGCGGGGGTGTGGAGACCCAGTACTTC. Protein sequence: CASSRSGGVETQYF.

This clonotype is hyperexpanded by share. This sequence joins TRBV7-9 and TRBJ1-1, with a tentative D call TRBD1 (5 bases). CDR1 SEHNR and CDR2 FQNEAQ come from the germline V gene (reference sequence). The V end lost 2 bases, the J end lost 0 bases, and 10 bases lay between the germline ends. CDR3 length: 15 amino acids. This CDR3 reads CASSLSGLMNTEAFF. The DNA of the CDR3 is TGTGCCAGCAGCTTATCAGGGTTAATGAACACTGAAGCTTTCTTT.

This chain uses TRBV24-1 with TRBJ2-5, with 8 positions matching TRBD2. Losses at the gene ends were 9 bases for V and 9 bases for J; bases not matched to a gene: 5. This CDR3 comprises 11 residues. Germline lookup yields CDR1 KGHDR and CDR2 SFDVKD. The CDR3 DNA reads TGTGCCACCCCTAGCGGGTCTGCCCAGTACTTC. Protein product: CATPSGSAQYF.

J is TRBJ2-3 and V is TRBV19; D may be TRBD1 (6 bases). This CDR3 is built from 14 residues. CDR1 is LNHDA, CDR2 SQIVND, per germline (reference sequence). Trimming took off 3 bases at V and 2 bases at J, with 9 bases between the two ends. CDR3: CASSIQGYTDTQYF. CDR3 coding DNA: TGTGCCAGTAGTATCCAGGGGTACACAGATACGCAGTATTTT.

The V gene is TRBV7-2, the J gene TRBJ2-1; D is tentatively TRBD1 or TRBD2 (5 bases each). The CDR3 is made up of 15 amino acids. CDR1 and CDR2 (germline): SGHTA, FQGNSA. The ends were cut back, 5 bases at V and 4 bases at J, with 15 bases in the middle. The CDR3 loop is CASSPGPLLYNEQFF. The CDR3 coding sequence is TGTGCCAGCAGCCCGGGACCGCTTTTATACAATGAGCAGTTCTTC.

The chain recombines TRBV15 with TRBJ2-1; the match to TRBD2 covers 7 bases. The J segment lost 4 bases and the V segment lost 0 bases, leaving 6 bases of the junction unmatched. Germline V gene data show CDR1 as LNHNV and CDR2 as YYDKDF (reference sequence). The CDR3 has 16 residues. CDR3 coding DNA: TGTGCCACCAGCAGAGATGGACCAGCGGGGTACAATGAGCAGTTCTTC. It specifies CATSRDGPAGYNEQFF. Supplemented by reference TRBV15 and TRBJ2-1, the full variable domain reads DAMVIQNPRYQVTQFGKPVTLSCSQTLNHNVMYWYQQKSSQAPKLLFHYYDKDFNNEADTPDNFQSRRPNTSFCFLDIRSPGLGDTAMYLCATSRDGPAGYNEQFFGPGTRLTVL.

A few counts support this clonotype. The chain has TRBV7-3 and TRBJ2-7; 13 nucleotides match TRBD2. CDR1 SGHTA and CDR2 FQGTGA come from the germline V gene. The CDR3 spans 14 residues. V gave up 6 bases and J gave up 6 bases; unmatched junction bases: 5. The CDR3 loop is CASSRTSGSSEQYF. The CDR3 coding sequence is TGTGCCAGCAGTCGGACTAGCGGGAGTAGCGAGCAGTACTTC.

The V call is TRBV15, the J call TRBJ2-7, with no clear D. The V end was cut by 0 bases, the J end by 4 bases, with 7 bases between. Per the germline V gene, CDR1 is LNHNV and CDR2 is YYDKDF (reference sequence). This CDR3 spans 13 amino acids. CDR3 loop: CATSRDPGYEQYF. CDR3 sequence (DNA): TGTGCCACCAGCAGAGATCCCGGGTACGAGCAGTACTTC.

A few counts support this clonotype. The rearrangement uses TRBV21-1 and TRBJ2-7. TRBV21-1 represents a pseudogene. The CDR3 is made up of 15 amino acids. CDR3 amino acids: CASSKVNHTSYEQYF. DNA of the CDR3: TGTGCCAGCAGCAAAGTGAACCACACATCCTACGAGCAGTACTTC.

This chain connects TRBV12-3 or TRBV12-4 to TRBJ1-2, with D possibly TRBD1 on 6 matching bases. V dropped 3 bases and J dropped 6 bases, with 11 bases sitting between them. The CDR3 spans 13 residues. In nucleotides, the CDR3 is TGTGCCAGCAGTTTCCGGGGGCACCATGGCTACACCTTC. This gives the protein CASSFRGHHGYTF.

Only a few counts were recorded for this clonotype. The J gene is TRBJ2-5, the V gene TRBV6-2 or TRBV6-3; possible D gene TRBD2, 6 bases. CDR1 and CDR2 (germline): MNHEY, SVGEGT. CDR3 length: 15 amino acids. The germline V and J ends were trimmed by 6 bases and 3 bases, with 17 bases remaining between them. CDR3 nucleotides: TGTGCCAGCAGAGACTGGGACTCGGCCAAAGAGACCCAGTACTTC. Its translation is CASRDWDSAKETQYF.

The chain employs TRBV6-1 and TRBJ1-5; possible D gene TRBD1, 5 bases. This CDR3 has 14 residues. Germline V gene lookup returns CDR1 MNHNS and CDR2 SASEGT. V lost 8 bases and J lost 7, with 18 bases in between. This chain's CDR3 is CASLGQGQAQPQHF. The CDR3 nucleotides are TGTGCCAGCCTGGGGCAGGGTCAGGCGCAGCCCCAGCATTTT.

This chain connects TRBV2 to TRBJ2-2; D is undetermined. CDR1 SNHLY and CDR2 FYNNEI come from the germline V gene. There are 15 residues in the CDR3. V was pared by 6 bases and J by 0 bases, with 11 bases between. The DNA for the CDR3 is TGTGCCAGCAGGGGTGACGGAGCGAACACCGGGGAGCTGTTTTTT. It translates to CASRGDGANTGELFF.

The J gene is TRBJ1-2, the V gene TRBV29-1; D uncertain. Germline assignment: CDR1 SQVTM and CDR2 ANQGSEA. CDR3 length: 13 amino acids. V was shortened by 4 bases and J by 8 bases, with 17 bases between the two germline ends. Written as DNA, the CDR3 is TGCAGCGTTGGGTTGGGGTTTCTTTCCGGCTACACCTTC. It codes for CSVGLGFLSGYTF.

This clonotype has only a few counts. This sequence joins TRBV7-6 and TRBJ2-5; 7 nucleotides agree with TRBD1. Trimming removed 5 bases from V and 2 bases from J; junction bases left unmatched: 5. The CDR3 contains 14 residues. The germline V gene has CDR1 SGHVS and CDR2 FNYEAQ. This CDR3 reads CASSPRGQQETQYF. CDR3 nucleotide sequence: TGTGCCAGCAGCCCCCGGGGACAGCAAGAGACCCAGTACTTC.

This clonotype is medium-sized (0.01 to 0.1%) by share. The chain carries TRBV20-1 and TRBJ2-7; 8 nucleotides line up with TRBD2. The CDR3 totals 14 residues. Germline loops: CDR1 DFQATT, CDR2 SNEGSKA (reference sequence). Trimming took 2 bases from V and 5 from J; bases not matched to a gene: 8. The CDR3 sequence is CSARKPGLGNEQYF. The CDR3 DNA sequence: TGCAGTGCTAGAAAACCGGGACTAGGTAACGAGCAGTACTTC.

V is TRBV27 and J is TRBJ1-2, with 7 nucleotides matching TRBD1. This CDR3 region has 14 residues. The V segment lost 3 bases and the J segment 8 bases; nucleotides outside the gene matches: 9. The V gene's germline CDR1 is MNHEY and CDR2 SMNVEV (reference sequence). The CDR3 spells CASSFSGGLRGYTF. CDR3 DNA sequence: TGTGCCAGCAGTTTTTCAGGGGGGCTAAGGGGCTACACCTTC.

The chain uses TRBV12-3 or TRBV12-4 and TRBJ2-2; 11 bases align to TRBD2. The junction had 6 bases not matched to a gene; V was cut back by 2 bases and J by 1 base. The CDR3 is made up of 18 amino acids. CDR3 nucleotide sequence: TGTGCCAGCAGTTTATCGTCTAGCGGGAGGCTGAACACCGGGGAGCTGTTTTTT. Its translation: CASSLSSSGRLNTGELFF.

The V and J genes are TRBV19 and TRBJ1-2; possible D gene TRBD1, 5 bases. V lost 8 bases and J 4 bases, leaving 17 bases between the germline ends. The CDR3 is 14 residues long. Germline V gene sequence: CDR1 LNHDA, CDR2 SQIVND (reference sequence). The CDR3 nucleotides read TGTGCCAGTCGACCCAGGGCCTTCTTCTATGGCTACACCTTC. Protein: CASRPRAFFYGYTF.